This T cell receptor (beta chain) was identified in a study of radiotherapy plus CTLA-4 blockade in lung cancer listed by TCRdb under 2018. Study-level background: Among the enrolled patients, around 19% had an objective response, and about 31% reached disease control.

This clone is deemed medium-sized (0.01 to 0.1%). The clone's antigen remains unknown. Per-nucleotide qualities are absent, and no much larger clonotype sits a single base away. Study-wide conclusions, independent of this receptor: Increased serum interferon-beta after radiation, together with early dynamic changes in blood T cell clones, were reported to be the strongest predictors of response. After treatment with radiotherapy and ipilimumab, TCR clones that came from tumors expanded in the peripheral blood.

In this study, focal radiation therapy paired with CTLA-4 blockade (ipilimumab) was tested in patients who had chemo-refractory metastatic non-small-cell lung cancer. Libraries were constructed by the immunoSEQ multiplex PCR assay. TCRdb mirrors the immuneACCESS table, restricted to in-frame sequences. Some clones are absent from its copies; in checked studies, under half trace to an unresolved V gene, and the reason for the others is unknown. In all, the sample holds about 24,000 clones, and over 55% of those were seen once. 3% to 3.5% of the sample comes from the top ten. The CDR3, from cysteine to phenylalanine, totals 16 residues. CDR3 DNA is the only sequence kept; it has 48 bases, read in frame from the first base. The germline V gene (reference sequence) sets CDR1 to MNHNY and CDR2 to SVGAGI. V trim: 0 bases; J trim: 6 bases; unmatched bases: 3.

This TCR was sampled from a human donor with non-small cell lung cancer whose response to radiotherapy plus ipilimumab could not be evaluated. The V and J segments used are TRBV6-6 and TRBJ2-2; TRBD2 fits 11 bases in the junction. The starting material was peripheral blood, obtained from a patient treated with radiotherapy plus ipilimumab. The DNA is as follows: TGTGCCAGCAGTTACTCAATAGCGGGAGGGCCCGGGGAGCTGTTTTTT. Translated, this gives CASSYSIAGGPGELFF.